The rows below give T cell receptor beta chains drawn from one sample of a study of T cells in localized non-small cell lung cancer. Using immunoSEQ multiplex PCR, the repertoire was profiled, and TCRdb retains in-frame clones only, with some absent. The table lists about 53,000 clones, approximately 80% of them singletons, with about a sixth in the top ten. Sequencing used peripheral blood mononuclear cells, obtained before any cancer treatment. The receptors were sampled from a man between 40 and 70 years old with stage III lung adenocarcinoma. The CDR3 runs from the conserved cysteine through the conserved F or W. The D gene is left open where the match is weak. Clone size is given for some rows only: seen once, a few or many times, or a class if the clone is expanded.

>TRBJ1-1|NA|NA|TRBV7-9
TGTGCCAGCAGCTCTCTCGTGACTGAAGCTTTCTTT
CASSSLVTEAFF
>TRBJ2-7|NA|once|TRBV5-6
TGTGCCAGCAGCCCCCGTATGGGGAGCTCCTACGAGCAGTACTTC
CASSPRMGSSYEQYF
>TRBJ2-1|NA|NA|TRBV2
TGTGCCAGCCTGGGGGACAATGAGCAGTTCTTC
CASLGDNEQFF
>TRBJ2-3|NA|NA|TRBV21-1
TGTGCCAGCAGCAAACTTAGGGTGTGGGATACGCAGTATTTT
CASSKLRVWDTQYF
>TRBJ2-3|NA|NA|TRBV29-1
TGCAGCGTTGACCATTCCTGGGGAAACACAGATACGCAGTATTTT
CSVDHSWGNTDTQYF
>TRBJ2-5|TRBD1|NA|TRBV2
TGTGCCAGCATCGGGACAGCACAAGAGACCCAGTACTTC
CASIGTAQETQYF
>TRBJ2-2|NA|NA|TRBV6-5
TGTGCCAGCAGTTCGCCCCCGGGTTCAAGAGACGGGGAGCTGTTTTTT
CASSSPPGSRDGELFF
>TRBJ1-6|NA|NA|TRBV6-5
TGTGCCAGCACCGAACCCTATAATTCACCCCTCCACTTT
CASTEPYNSPLHF
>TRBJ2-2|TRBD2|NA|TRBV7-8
TGTGCCACCGGACTAGCGGGAGTAGTCGGGGAGCTGTTTTTT
CATGLAGVVGELFF
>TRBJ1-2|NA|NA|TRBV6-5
TGTGCCAGCACCTGGGGGGGCGCGGATGGCTACACCTTC
CASTWGGADGYTF
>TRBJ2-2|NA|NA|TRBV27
TGTGCCAGCAGTTTTATTTGGGGTGCGGCGAACACCGGGGAGCTGTTTTTT
CASSFIWGAANTGELFF
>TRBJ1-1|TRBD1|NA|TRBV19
TGTGCCAGTACTACGACAGGGGTAAATGAAGCTTTCTTT
CASTTTGVNEAFF
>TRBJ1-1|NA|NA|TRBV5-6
TGTGCCAGCAGCTTGCAGATGAGGGAAGCTTTCTTT
CASSLQMREAFF
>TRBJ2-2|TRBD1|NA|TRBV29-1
TGCAGCGTCGGACAGGTGGCCGGGGAGCTGTTTTTT
CSVGQVAGELFF
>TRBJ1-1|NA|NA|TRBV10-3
TGTGCCATCAGTGATCGGGGGGGCACTGAAGCTTTCTTT
CAISDRGGTEAFF
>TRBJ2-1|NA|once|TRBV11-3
TGTGCCAGCAGAGGTACTACTAAAGGAAGGGCCAACAATGAGCAGTTCTTC
CASRGTTKGRANNEQFF
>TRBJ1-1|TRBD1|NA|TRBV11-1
TGTGCCAGCAGCTACGGACAGGGTGGGACTGAAGCTTTCTTT
CASSYGQGGTEAFF
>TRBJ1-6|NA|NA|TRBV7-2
TGTGCCAGCAGCTTAGTCGGACATAATTCACCCCTCCACTTT
CASSLVGHNSPLHF
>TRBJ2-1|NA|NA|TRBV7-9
TGTGCCAGCAGCGCCGTGGACAATGAGCAGTTCTTC
CASSAVDNEQFF
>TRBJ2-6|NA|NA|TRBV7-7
TGTGCCAGCAGCCCCGGGTGGGCTGGGGCCAACGTCCTGACTTTC
CASSPGWAGANVLTF
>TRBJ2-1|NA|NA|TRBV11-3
TGTGCCAGCAGCTTAGGCCTACAGAGCTACAATGAGCAGTTCTTC
CASSLGLQSYNEQFF
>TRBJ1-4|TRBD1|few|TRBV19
TGTGCCAGTAGTATTCCAGGGGGCCTTGAAAAACTGTTTTTT
CASSIPGGLEKLFF
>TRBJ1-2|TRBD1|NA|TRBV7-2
TGTGCCAGCAGCACGGGACAGACTTTTTATGGCTACACCTTC
CASSTGQTFYGYTF
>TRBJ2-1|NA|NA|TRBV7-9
TGTGCCAGCAGCTTAGCAGGGCTCCACAATGAGCAGTTCTTC
CASSLAGLHNEQFF
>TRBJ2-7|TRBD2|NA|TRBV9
TGTGCCAGCAGCGTAGGGGGAGGGCTAGCGGAGCGGTACGAGCAGTACTTC
CASSVGGGLAERYEQYF
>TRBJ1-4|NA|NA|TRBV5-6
TGTGCCAGCAGCTTGGACCGACGGGATGAAAAACTGTTTTTT
CASSLDRRDEKLFF
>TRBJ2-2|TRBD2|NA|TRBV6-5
TGTGCCAGCCTCAAGCGGGGGGGCCCAGGGGAGCTGTTTTTT
CASLKRGGPGELFF
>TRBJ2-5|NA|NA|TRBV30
TGTGCCTGGAGTAGACTTATGCAAGAGACCCAGTACTTC
CAWSRLMQETQYF
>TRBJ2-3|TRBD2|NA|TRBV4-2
TGTGCCAGCAGCCAAGAACTAGCGGGGGCCTCCCGGGATACGCAGTATTTT
CASSQELAGASRDTQYF
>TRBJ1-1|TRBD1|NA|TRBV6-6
TGTGCCAGCAGCCAGCCCGGACAGGACGAAGCTTTCTTT
CASSQPGQDEAFF
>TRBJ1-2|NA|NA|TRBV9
TGTGCCAGCAGCCCCAGTAAAGGGGGCTACACCTTC
CASSPSKGGYTF
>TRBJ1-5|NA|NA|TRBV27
TGTGCCAGCAGTTTAGGGGGTGGGAGCAATCAGCCCCAGCATTTT
CASSLGGGSNQPQHF
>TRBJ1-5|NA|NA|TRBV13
TGTGCCAGCAGCCTGGGGGCAGGACAGCCCCAGCATTTT
CASSLGAGQPQHF
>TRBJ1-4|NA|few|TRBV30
TGTGCCTGGAGTGTCCAAGGAGGTGAAAAACTGTTTTTT
CAWSVQGGEKLFF
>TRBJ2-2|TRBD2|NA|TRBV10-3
TGTGCCATCTCGGGAATAACGGGGGGTCTTAACACCGGGGAGCTGTTTTTT
CAISGITGGLNTGELFF
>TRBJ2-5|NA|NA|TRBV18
TGTGCCAGTCTCATAGTGGGACACCAAGAGACCCAGTACTTC
CASLIVGHQETQYF
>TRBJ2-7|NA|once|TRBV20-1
TGCAGTGCCCTGGACACCTACGAGCAGTACTTC
CSALDTYEQYF
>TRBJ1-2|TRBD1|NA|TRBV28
TGTGCCAGCAGTTCCGACAGGGGGATACGAGGCTACACCTTC
CASSSDRGIRGYTF
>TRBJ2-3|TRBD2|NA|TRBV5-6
TGTGCCAGCAGCTTACTAGCGGGAGACGCAGATACGCAGTATTTT
CASSLLAGDADTQYF
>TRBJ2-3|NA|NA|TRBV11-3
TGTGCCAGCAGCGTCGTCGGGACAGATACGCAGTATTTT
CASSVVGTDTQYF
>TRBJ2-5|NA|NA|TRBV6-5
TGTGCCAGCAGTTACGGAGGGGAACAAGAGACCCAGTACTTC
CASSYGGEQETQYF
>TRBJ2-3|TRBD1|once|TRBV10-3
TGTGCCATCGGCCGGGACAGCCAGCACACAGATACGCAGTATTTT
CAIGRDSQHTDTQYF